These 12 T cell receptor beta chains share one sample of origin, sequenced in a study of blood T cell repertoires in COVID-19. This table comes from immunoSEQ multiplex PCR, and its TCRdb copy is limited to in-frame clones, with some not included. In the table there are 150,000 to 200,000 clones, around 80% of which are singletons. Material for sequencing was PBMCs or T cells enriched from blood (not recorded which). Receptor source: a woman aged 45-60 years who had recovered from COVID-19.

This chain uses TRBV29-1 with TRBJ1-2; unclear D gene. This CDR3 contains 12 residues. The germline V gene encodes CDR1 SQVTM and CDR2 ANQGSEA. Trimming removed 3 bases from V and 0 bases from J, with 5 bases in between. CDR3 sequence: CSVDGANYGYTF. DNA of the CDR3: TGCAGCGTTGACGGGGCTAACTATGGCTACACCTTC. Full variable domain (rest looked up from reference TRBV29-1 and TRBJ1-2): SAVISQKPSRDICQRGTSLTIQCQVDSQVTMMFWYRQQPGQSLTLIATANQGSEATYESGFVIDKFPISRPNLTFSTLTVSNMSPEDSSIYLCSVDGANYGYTFGSGTRLTVV.

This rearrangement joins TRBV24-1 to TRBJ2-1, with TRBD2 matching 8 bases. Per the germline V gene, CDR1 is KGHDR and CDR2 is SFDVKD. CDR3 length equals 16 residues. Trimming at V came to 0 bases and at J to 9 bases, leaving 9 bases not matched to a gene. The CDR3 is CATSDLTGTRSGEQFF. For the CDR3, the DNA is TGTGCCACCAGTGATTTGACCGGGACTAGGTCGGGTGAGCAGTTCTTC.

As DNA, the CDR3 is TGTGCCAGCAGACTCAGGGGCGGGGAGCTGTTTTTT. It is translated as CASRLRGGELFF. The rearrangement links TRBV28 to TRBJ2-2; TRBD1 is a possible D gene (6 bases). The V end lost 6 bases, the J end lost 7 bases, and 9 bases lay between the germline ends. Germline CDR1 reads MDHEN; CDR2 reads SYDVKM. The CDR3 has 12 residues.

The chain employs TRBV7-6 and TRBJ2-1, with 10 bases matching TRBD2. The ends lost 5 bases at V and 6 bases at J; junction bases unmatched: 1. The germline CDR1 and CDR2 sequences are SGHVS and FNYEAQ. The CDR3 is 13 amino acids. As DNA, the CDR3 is TGTGCCAGCAGCAGGACTAGCGGCAATGAGCAGTTCTTC. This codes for CASSRTSGNEQFF. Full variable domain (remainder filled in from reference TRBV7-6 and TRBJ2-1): GAGVSQSPRYKVTKRGQDVALRCDPISGHVSLYWYRQALGQGPEFLTYFNYEAQQDKSGLPNDRFSAERPEGSISTLTIQRTEQRDSAMYRCASSRTSGNEQFFGPGTRLTVL.

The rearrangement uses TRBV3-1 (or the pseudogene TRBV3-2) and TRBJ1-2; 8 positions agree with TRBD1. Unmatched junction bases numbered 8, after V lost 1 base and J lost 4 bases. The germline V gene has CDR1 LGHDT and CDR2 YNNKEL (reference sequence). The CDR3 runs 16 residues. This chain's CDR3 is CASSQAPQGVGYGYTF. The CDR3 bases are TGTGCCAGCAGCCAAGCCCCACAGGGGGTCGGCTATGGCTACACCTTC.

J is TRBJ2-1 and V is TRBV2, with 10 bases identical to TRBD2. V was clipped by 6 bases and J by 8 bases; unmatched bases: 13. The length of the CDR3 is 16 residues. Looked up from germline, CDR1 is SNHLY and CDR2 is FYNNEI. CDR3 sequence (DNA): TGTGCCAGCAGACGAAGAGGACTAGCGGAGACCCATGAGCAGTTCTTC. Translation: CASRRRGLAETHEQFF.

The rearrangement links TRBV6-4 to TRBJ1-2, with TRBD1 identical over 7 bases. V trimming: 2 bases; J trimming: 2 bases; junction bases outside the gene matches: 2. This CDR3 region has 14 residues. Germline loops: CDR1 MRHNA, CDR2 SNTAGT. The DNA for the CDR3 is TGTGCCAGCAGTGACGGGACAGTCAACTATGGCTACACCTTC. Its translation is CASSDGTVNYGYTF.

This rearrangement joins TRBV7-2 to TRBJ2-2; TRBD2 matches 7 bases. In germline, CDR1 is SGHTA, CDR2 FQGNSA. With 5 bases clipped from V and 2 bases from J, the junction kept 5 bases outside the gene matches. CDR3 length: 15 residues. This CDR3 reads CASSISGDNTGELFF. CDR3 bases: TGTGCCAGCAGCATAAGCGGGGACAACACCGGGGAGCTGTTTTTT.

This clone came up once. This chain's CDR3 is CASSGGTGSSYEQYF. CDR3 nucleotides: TGTGCCAGCAGCGGGGGGACAGGGAGCTCCTACGAGCAGTACTTC. The chain is built from TRBV7-9 and TRBJ2-7, with 9 bases that match TRBD1. V shed 5 bases, J shed 0 bases, and the junction held 5 bases outside the gene matches. CDR1 and CDR2 from the germline V gene are SEHNR and FQNEAQ (reference sequence). This CDR3 is built from 15 residues.

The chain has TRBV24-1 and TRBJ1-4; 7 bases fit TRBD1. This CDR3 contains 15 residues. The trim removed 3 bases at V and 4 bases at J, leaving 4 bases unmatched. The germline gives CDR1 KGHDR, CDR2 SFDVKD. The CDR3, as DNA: TGTGCCACCAGTGATACACAGGGGATTAATGAAAAACTGTTTTTT. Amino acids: CATSDTQGINEKLFF.

Here the CDR3 reads CATNRDGAGGVYGYTF. The DNA for the CDR3 is TGTGCCACCAACCGGGACGGAGCCGGCGGGGTCTATGGCTACACCTTC. The chain joins TRBV19 to TRBJ1-2; D may be TRBD1 (5 bases). The germline V gene encodes CDR1 LNHDA and CDR2 SQIVND (reference sequence). The CDR3 has 16 residues. Trimming pared 10 bases from V and 4 bases from J, leaving 25 bases between.

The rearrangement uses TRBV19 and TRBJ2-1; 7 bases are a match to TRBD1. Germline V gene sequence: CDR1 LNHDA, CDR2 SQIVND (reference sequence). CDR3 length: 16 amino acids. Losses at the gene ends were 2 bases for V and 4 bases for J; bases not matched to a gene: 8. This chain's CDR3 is CASSIRTGYTYNEQFF. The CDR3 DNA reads TGTGCCAGTAGTATAAGGACAGGCTATACTTACAATGAGCAGTTCTTC. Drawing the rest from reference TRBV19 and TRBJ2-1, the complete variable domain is DGGITQSPKYLFRKEGQNVTLSCEQNLNHDAMYWYRQDPGQGLRLIYYSQIVNDFQKGDIAEGYSVSREKKESFPLTVTSAQKNPTAFYLCASSIRTGYTYNEQFFGPGTRLTVL.